This entry features one TCR beta chain sequence. The data derive from a study of blood T cell repertoires in COVID-19. Study-wide background: The study drew acute and convalescent COVID-19 samples from the United States, Italy and Spain. The analysed material was cDNA or gDNA that came from T cells, B-cell-depleted T cells, or PBMCs.

Per the study methods: Amplification of reference gene primers provided the estimated nucleated cell counts. Sequencing was performed with immunoSEQ multiplex PCR; in TCRdb, only in-frame clones are kept and a portion is missing. Clone size and the V and J calls come from that table; the DNA yielded D and trimming. Of over 200,000 clones detected, about 88% appear once; the ten largest clones hold roughly 2.5%. Trimming took 0 bases from V and 6 from J; bases not matched to a gene: 8. This CDR3 contains 15 residues. Germline V gene data show CDR1 as GTSNPN and CDR2 as SVGIG (reference sequence). The chain employs TRBV30 and TRBJ1-2; 9 nucleotides align to TRBD1. The origin of this receptor is a woman aged 60-75 years with acute or convalescent COVID-19. Sequencing was done on a sample of peripheral blood. The CDR3 is CAWSVSQGATNGYTF. The CDR3 nucleotides read TGTGCCTGGAGTGTATCACAGGGGGCAACGAATGGCTACACCTTC.